Listed below are T cell receptor beta chains from one sample, sequenced in a study of T cells after yellow fever vaccination. Each CDR3 protein is one row after TCRdb ran MiXCR on the 5' RACE reads. The table has around 600,000 distinct CDR3 sequences, about 12% seen once. Here the sequenced sample was PBMCs, taken on the day of the yellow fever booster vaccination. The receptors were gathered from a man aged 25 to 40 who received the YFV17D yellow fever vaccine. Each CDR3 is given with its conserved first and last residue. Each record gives: V gene, clone size, D gene, J gene, CDR3 protein, CDR3 DNA. D genes are given only for firm matches. The listing skips clone size in some rows; elsewhere it reads once, few, many or a size class.

>TRBV20-1|NA|NA|TRBJ2-1
CSAVRGSINEQFF
TGCAGTGCTGTAAGGGGATCCATCAATGAGCAGTTCTTC
>TRBV18|NA|NA|TRBJ2-5
CASSTFRDKKETQYF
TGTGCCAGCTCAACCTTCCGGGACAAGAAAGAGACCCAGTACTTC
>TRBV29-1|NA|TRBD2|TRBJ2-1
CSVEGVAGGEAYNEQFF
TGCAGCGTTGAAGGTGTAGCGGGAGGTGAGGCCTACAATGAGCAGTTCTTC
>TRBV18|few|TRBD1|TRBJ1-1
CASSPRQGSEAFF
TGTGCCAGCTCACCGCGACAGGGCTCGGAAGCTTTCTTT
>TRBV12-3/TRBV12-4|NA|TRBD2|TRBJ2-3
CASSPLLAGGLTDTQYF
TGTGCCAGCAGTCCTCTTCTAGCGGGAGGTTTAACAGATACGCAGTATTTT
>TRBV15|NA|NA|TRBJ1-6
CATRNTDTYNSPLHF
TGTGCCACCAGAAACACCGATACCTATAATTCACCCCTCCACTTT
>TRBV7-8|few|NA|TRBJ2-1
CASSLREVSEQFF
TGTGCCAGCAGCCTCCGTGAGGTCTCCGAGCAGTTCTTC
>TRBV20-1|NA|TRBD2|TRBJ2-3
CSARTSGGSTDTQYF
TGCAGTGCTAGAACGAGCGGGGGAAGCACAGATACGCAGTATTTT
>TRBV5-6|NA|NA|TRBJ2-5
CASSTPRDFQETQYF
TGTGCCAGCAGCACTCCCCGGGACTTCCAAGAGACCCAGTACTTC
>TRBV5-1|many|TRBD2|TRBJ2-1
CASSLGLAGAGNEQFF
TGCGCCAGCAGCTTGGGGTTAGCGGGAGCCGGTAATGAGCAGTTCTTC
>TRBV6-1|NA|NA|TRBJ1-2
CASSTSDMFYCYTF
TGTGCCAGCAGCACCTCGGACATGTTTTATTGCTACACCTTC
>TRBV15|NA|NA|TRBJ2-5
CATSRDRSKTQYF
TGTGCCACCAGCAGAGACCGTAGTAAGACCCAGTACTTC
>TRBV5-1|NA|NA|TRBJ2-7
CASSLGLGVSPTYEQYF
TGCGCCAGCAGCTTGGGGCTCGGGGTGAGTCCAACCTACGAGCAGTACTTC
>TRBV12-3/TRBV12-4|many|NA|TRBJ2-3
CASSPGRSTDTQYF
TGTGCCAGCTCCCCTGGACGGAGCACAGATACGCAGTATTTT
>TRBV7-8|few|TRBD2|TRBJ2-1
CASSSPGTTPLNEQFF
TGTGCCAGCAGCTCCCCAGGGACTACCCCCCTCAATGAGCAGTTCTTC
>TRBV20-1|NA|NA|TRBJ2-1
CSARVGSAYNEQFF
TGCAGTGCTAGAGTGGGGAGCGCTTACAATGAGCAGTTCTTC
>TRBV4-3|NA|NA|TRBJ2-5
CASSQTGGFETQYF
TGCGCCAGCAGCCAGACTGGGGGATTCGAGACCCAGTACTTC
>TRBV30|few|NA|TRBJ1-1
CAWRSRIEAFF
TGTGCCTGGAGATCTCGAATTGAAGCTTTCTTT
>TRBV12-3/TRBV12-4|few|NA|TRBJ2-1
CASSLARGGRGGYNEQFF
TGTGCCAGCAGTTTAGCGCGGGGCGGCAGGGGAGGCTACAATGAGCAGTTCTTC
>TRBV20-1|many|NA|TRBJ2-5
CSAQVSETQYF
TGCAGTGCCCAGGTATCGGAGACCCAGTACTTC
>TRBV20-1|many|NA|TRBJ2-3
CSASLGTDTQYF
TGCAGTGCTAGCTTGGGCACAGATACGCAGTATTTT
>TRBV7-8|NA|NA|TRBJ2-2
CASTLKRNTGELFF
TGTGCCAGCACCTTAAAGCGAAACACCGGGGAGCTGTTTTTT
>TRBV7-2|NA|NA|TRBJ2-4
CASSPVGLAKNIQYF
TGTGCCAGCAGCCCCGTGGGATTAGCCAAAAACATTCAGTACTTC
>TRBV20-1|NA|TRBD2|TRBJ2-1
CSAASGLAGEVISYNEQFF
TGCAGTGCGGCCTCGGGACTAGCGGGAGAGGTCATCTCGTACAATGAGCAGTTCTTC
>TRBV20-1|few|NA|TRBJ2-4
CSARPAGDPFNIQYF
TGCAGTGCCAGACCCGCAGGGGACCCTTTTAACATTCAGTACTTC
>TRBV12-3/TRBV12-4|few|NA|TRBJ2-1
CASSHWDGMNNEQFF
TGTGCCAGCAGTCACTGGGACGGAATGAACAATGAGCAGTTCTTC
>TRBV6-2/TRBV6-3|NA|TRBD2|TRBJ2-5
CASSRITSGRGETQYF
TGTGCCAGCAGTCGAATCACTAGCGGGAGAGGCGAGACCCAGTACTTC
>TRBV27|few|TRBD1|TRBJ2-1
CASSFLTSRQGGEQFF
TGTGCCAGCAGTTTCTTAACTTCCCGACAGGGTGGCGAGCAGTTCTTC
>TRBV5-5|NA|NA|TRBJ2-5
CASSPRRSGLGETQYF
TGTGCCAGCAGCCCCCGCCGGAGCGGTCTGGGGGAGACCCAGTACTTC
>TRBV6-2/TRBV6-3|NA|TRBD1|TRBJ2-4
CASRPGTGSNIQYF
TGTGCCAGCAGACCCGGGACAGGGTCAAACATTCAGTACTTC
>TRBV20-1|NA|TRBD2|TRBJ2-1
CSANRLAGVSSYNEQFF
TGCAGTGCTAATAGGCTAGCGGGAGTTAGCTCCTACAATGAGCAGTTCTTC
>TRBV6-2/TRBV6-3|NA|NA|TRBJ2-3
CASSYRSGSATQYF
TGTGCCAGCAGTTATAGGTCGGGAAGTGCTACGCAGTATTTT
>TRBV6-5|NA|NA|TRBJ2-3
CASSYWGRTPGDTQYF
TGTGCCAGCAGTTACTGGGGACGGACCCCCGGGGATACGCAGTATTTT
>TRBV25-1|few|NA|TRBJ2-3
CASSVFSGTDTQYF
TGTGCCAGCAGTGTTTTTTCAGGAACAGATACGCAGTATTTT
>TRBV5-5|NA|NA|TRBJ2-2
CASSHTRDGNTGELFF
TGTGCCAGCAGCCATACCAGGGACGGGAACACCGGGGAGCTGTTTTTT
>TRBV10-3|NA|NA|TRBJ2-1
CAISGLNEQFF
TGTGCCATCAGTGGGCTAAATGAGCAGTTCTTC
>TRBV27|few|TRBD2|TRBJ2-7
CASSLDSGPAREQYF
TGTGCCAGCAGTTTGGATAGCGGGCCAGCTAGGGAGCAGTACTTC